This T cell receptor beta chain was sequenced in a study of shared clonotypes between healthy human individuals. The V segment lost 4 bases and the J segment 10 bases; nucleotides outside the gene matches: 6. Per germline, CDR1 SGHDT and CDR2 YYEEEE. The CDR3 contains 12 residues. Repertoires were generated with immunoSEQ multiplex PCR, while TCRdb's copy carries only in-frame clones and drops some. Here the sample spans some 1,600,000 clones, 95% to 99% being singletons. The chain uses TRBV5-6 and TRBJ1-1, with 8 nucleotides matching TRBD1. The sample comprised naive CD4+ T cells sorted from blood. Subset noted: CD45RA+ positively selected. The receptor was derived from a man under 40 in good health. CDR3 residues: CASSHDTGGAFF. The CDR3 DNA reads TGTGCCAGCAGCCACGATACAGGGGGAGCTTTCTTT.